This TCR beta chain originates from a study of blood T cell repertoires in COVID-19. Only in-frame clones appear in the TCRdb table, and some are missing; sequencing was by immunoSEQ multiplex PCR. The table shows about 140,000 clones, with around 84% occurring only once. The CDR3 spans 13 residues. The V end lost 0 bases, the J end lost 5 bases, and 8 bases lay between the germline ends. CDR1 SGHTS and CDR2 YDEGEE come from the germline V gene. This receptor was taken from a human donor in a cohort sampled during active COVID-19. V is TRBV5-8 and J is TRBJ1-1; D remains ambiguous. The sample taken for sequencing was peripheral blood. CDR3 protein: CASSLDWATEAFF. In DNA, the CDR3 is TGTGCCAGCAGCTTGGACTGGGCGACTGAAGCTTTCTTT.